The rows below give T cell receptor beta chains drawn from one sample of a study of patients and donors after allogeneic stem cell transplantation. A single record per CDR3 protein comes from TCRdb applying MiXCR to the RT-PCR reads. The table shows 190,000 or so distinct CDR3 sequences, with 38% occurring only once. Sample: blood, either unsorted or a sorted T cell fraction (not recorded which). Every receptor here comes from a human donor who was either an allogeneic HSCT recipient or a stem cell or donor lymphocyte infusion donor (not recorded which). It is not recorded whose cells these are; they may come from a transplant donor. Each CDR3 is given with its conserved first and last residue. A D gene is named only where the DNA matches it firmly. Where a row states a size, it is once, few, many or the class of an expanded clone; other rows omit it.

>TRBD2|TRBJ2-1|-|TRBV4-2
TGTGCCAGCAGCCAAGTCCCGTCTTGGCGGGGGGGCGATGAGCAGTTCTTC
CASSQVPSWRGGDEQFF
>-|TRBJ2-7|-|TRBV5-6
TGTGCCAGCAGCTTGGGGCTAGCTCTCTACGAGCAGTACTTC
CASSLGLALYEQYF
>-|TRBJ2-7|-|TRBV10-3
TGTGCCATCAGCAACAAGCGGGCGAGCTCCTACGAGCAGTACTTC
CAISNKRASSYEQYF
>TRBD1|TRBJ2-3|few|TRBV5-1
TGCGCCAGCAGCCCGGACAGGGGCACAGATACGCAGTATTTT
CASSPDRGTDTQYF
>TRBD2|TRBJ2-1|-|TRBV4-2
TGTGCCAGCAGCCGTCGAAAGGCTAGCGGGGGTTCAAATGAGCAGTTCTTC
CASSRRKASGGSNEQFF
>-|TRBJ1-2|-|TRBV28
TGTGCCAGCAGTTTGCGCTTGGGGTATGGCTACACCTTC
CASSLRLGYGYTF
>-|TRBJ1-1|-|TRBV28
TGTGCCAGCAGCCGCGGAGGGTGGGATACTGAAGCTTTCTTT
CASSRGGWDTEAFF
>-|TRBJ1-1|once|TRBV5-4
TGTGCCAGCAGCCGGGACACTGTGACTGAAGCTTTCTTT
CASSRDTVTEAFF
>-|TRBJ1-5|-|TRBV5-1
TGCGCCAGCAGCTTGGGATTGTCCCCTCAAGGCAATCAGCCCCAGCATTTT
CASSLGLSPQGNQPQHF
>-|TRBJ2-2|many|TRBV3-1
TGTGCCAGCAGCCAAGGAGGGACAATCGGGGAGCTGTTTTTT
CASSQGGTIGELFF
>-|TRBJ2-4|-|TRBV20-1
TGCAGTGCTATGCGGGGAGGGCAGGGGACCAAAAACATTCAGTACTTC
CSAMRGGQGTKNIQYF
>-|TRBJ2-5|few|TRBV12-3/TRBV12-4
TGTGCCAGCAGTTTCGGCGGGGCCCACCAAGAGACCCAGTACTTC
CASSFGGAHQETQYF
>-|TRBJ1-1|-|TRBV5-1
TGCGCCAGCAGCCAACAGGGCGACACTGAAGCTTTCTTT
CASSQQGDTEAFF
>TRBD2|TRBJ2-3|-|TRBV7-8
TGTGCCAGCAGCTTACCCCTCGGGACTAGCGGGGGGACGCAGTATTTT
CASSLPLGTSGGTQYF
>-|TRBJ1-6|-|TRBV10-3
TGTGCCATCAGTGAAGAAGATAATTCACCCCTCCACTTT
CAISEEDNSPLHF
>TRBD1|TRBJ1-3|-|TRBV29-1
TGCAGCGTCCCAGGGGGCTTGGGTGGAAACACCATATATTTT
CSVPGGLGGNTIYF
>TRBD1|TRBJ2-5|few|TRBV12-3/TRBV12-4
TGTGCCAGCAGTTTGGACAGGGCTCAAGAGACCCAGTACTTC
CASSLDRAQETQYF
>-|TRBJ1-5|-|TRBV20-1
TGCAGTGCTAGAGATCGGGGGTTTCTGCCCCAGCATTTT
CSARDRGFLPQHF
>-|TRBJ1-1|-|TRBV7-3
TGTGCCAGCAGCGCTGGCCAGGGACGGAACACTGAAGCTTTCTTT
CASSAGQGRNTEAFF
>TRBD1|TRBJ2-7|-|TRBV20-1
TGCAGTGCCCACCCCGGGACAGGGACCTACGAGCAGTACTTC
CSAHPGTGTYEQYF
>TRBD1|TRBJ1-3|-|TRBV7-9
TGTGCCAGCAGCTTAAGCACAGGGGAAATAAACACCATATATTTT
CASSLSTGEINTIYF
>-|TRBJ2-7|many|TRBV12-3/TRBV12-4
TGTGCCAGCAGTTGTGACGGCTGCTACGAGCAGTACTTC
CASSCDGCYEQYF
>TRBD2|TRBJ2-1|-|TRBV7-8
TGTGCCAGCAGCTTAATAGCGGGGGGGCTCCTGGCTGAGCAGTTCTTC
CASSLIAGGLLAEQFF
>-|TRBJ1-1|few|TRBV6-6
TGTGCCAGCAGCAATGGCCAACTGACTGAAGCTTTCTTT
CASSNGQLTEAFF
>-|TRBJ2-7|once|TRBV20-1
TGCAGTAAGGCCTCGCCGTTCGGCCACGAGCAGTACTTC
CSKASPFGHEQYF
>-|TRBJ1-2|few|TRBV4-3
TGCGCCAGCAGCCAAGAGCTCGGACGGGCTAACTATGGCTACACCTTC
CASSQELGRANYGYTF
>-|TRBJ1-4|-|TRBV9
TGTGCCAGCAGCGGAGGACACCCAAGGGGAGAAAAACTGTTTTTT
CASSGGHPRGEKLFF
>TRBD1|TRBJ2-1|-|TRBV18
TGTGCCAGCTCACCTACCGGGACAGGCGGTTACAATGAGCAGTTCTTC
CASSPTGTGGYNEQFF
>TRBD1|TRBJ1-1|-|TRBV5-1
TGCGCCAGCAGCTTGGCGGGCCGACAGGGGGGACGCACTGAAGCTTTCTTT
CASSLAGRQGGRTEAFF
>-|TRBJ2-7|-|TRBV5-1
TGCGCCAGCAGCTTGGCCTACGGCGGAGCCTACGAGCAGTACTTC
CASSLAYGGAYEQYF